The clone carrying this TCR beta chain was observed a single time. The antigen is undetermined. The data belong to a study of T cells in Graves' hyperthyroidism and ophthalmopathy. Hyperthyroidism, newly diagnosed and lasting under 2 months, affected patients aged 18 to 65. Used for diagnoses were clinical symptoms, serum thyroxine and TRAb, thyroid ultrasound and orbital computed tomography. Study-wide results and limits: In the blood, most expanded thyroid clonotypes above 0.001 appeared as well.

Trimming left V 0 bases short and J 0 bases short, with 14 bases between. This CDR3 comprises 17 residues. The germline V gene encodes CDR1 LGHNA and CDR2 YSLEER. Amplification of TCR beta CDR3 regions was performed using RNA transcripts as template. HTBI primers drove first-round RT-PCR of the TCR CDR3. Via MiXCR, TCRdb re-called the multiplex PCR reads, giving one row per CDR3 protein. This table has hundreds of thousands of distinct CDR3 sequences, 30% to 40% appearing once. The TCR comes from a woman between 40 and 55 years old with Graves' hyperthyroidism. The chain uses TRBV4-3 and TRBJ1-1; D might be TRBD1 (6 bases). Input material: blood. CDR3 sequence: CASSQDTGPGVNTEAFF. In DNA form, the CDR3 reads TGCGCCAGCAGCCAAGACACAGGGCCCGGCGTGAACACTGAAGCTTTCTTT.